This T cell receptor (beta chain) is drawn from a study of spatial heterogeneity in lung cancer. Study in general: Sequence detection consistently recorded a greater number of beta-chain than alpha-chain sequences.

The sample holds many counts of this clonotype. The library was designed around alpha chains, so this beta chain is a stray read whose abundance carries little weight. TCRdb called the 5' RACE reads again in MiXCR, with one record for every CDR3 protein. The sample has 10,000 to 15,000 distinct CDR3 sequences, 3.9% seen once. Trimming at V came to 8 bases and at J to 2 bases, leaving 10 bases not matched to a gene. CDR3 length: 16 amino acids. In germline, CDR1 is SQVTM, CDR2 ANQGSEA. The time point: sample taken at primary tumor resection. Sequencing covered unsorted whole RNA taken from tumor, nontumor lung or frozen PBMC. There were 72 donors, all of them untreated patients with early-stage non-small cell lung cancer.

J is TRBJ2-3 and V is TRBV29-1; 13 bases map to TRBD2. This TCR was recovered from a male donor with early-stage non-small cell lung cancer. Sequenced material: PBMCs, taken at surgery. CDR3 DNA sequence: TGCAGCTCCGGAGCTGGACTAGCGGGAGTCACAGATACGCAGTATTTT. Its protein is CSSGAGLAGVTDTQYF.